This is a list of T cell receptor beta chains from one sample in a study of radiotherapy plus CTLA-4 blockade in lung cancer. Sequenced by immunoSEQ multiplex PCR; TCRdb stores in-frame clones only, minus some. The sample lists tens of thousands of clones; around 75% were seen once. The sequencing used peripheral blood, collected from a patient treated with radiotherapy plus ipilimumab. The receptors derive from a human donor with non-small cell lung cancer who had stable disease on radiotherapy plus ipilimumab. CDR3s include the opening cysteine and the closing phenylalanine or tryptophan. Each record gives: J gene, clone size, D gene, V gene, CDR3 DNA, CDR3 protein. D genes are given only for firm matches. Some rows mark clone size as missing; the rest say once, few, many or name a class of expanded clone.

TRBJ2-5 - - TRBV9 TGTGCCAGCAGCGTAGCCCCGACTGCAGGGCAAGAGACCCAGTACTTC CASSVAPTAGQETQYF
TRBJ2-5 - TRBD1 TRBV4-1 TGCGCCAGCAGCCTTGAGGCGGGACAGGGGGCCGAGACCCAGTACTTC CASSLEAGQGAETQYF
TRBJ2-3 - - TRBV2 TGTGCCAGCAACCACAGGGCTAGCACAGATACGCAGTATTTT CASNHRASTDTQYF
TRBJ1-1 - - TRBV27 TGTGCCAGCAGCATACAGGGCAATTTGAACACTGAAGCTTTCTTT CASSIQGNLNTEAFF
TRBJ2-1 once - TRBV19 TGTGCCAGTAGTATTGTCGGTAAAAACAATGAGCAGTTCTTC CASSIVGKNNEQFF
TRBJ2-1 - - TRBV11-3 TGTGCCAGCAGCTTTGCCTGGGCAGCGGTCAATGAGCAGTTCTTC CASSFAWAAVNEQFF
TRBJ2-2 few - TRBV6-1 TGTGCCAGCAAGGTCCAGGGAAACACCGGGGAGCTGTTTTTT CASKVQGNTGELFF
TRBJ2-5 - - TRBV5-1 TGCGCCAGCAGCTCCGGGACACCGCAAGAGACCCAGTACTTC CASSSGTPQETQYF
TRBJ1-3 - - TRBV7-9 TGTGCCAGCAGCTTATGGCGCGGGGCGCCCGGAAACACCATATATTTT CASSLWRGAPGNTIYF
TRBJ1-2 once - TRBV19 TGTGCCAGTACCAACACGGGGTTTGACTATGGCTACACCTTC CASTNTGFDYGYTF
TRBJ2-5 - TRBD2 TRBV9 TGTGCCAGCAGCGTAGGTTCTAGCGGGGGGGTTTTAGAGACCCAGTACTTC CASSVGSSGGVLETQYF
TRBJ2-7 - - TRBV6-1 TGTGCCAGCAGGCTTAGATTCTATGGCTCCTACGAGCAGTACTTC CASRLRFYGSYEQYF
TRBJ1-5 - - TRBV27 TGTGCCAGCAGTTTTCGACAGTTCAATCAGCCCCAGCATTTT CASSFRQFNQPQHF
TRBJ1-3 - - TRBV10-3 TGTGCCATCAGTGAGTCGAAGTCAGGGATCTCTGGAAACACCATATATTTT CAISESKSGISGNTIYF
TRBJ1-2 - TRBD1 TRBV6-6 TGTGCCAGCAGTTCGCCCGGACAGGGAAGGGGCTACACCTTC CASSSPGQGRGYTF
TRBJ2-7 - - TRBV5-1 TGCGCCAGCAGCTCGGGTGGCTACGAGCAGTACTTC CASSSGGYEQYF
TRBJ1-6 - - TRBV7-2 TGTGCCAGCAGCTCCTGGGCCTCACCCCTCCACTTT CASSSWASPLHF
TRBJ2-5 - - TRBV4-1 TGCGCCAGCAGCCAAGGTCGCCAGGGTAATACCAAAGAGACCCAGTACTTC CASSQGRQGNTKETQYF
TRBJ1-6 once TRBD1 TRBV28 TGTGCCAGCAGTTTTAAGTCAGGGGGATTTTCGGCCCTCCACTTT CASSFKSGGFSALHF
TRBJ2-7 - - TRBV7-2 TGTGCCAGCAGCCCGGTGGGGAGGACGGGCTCCTACGAGCAGTACTTC CASSPVGRTGSYEQYF
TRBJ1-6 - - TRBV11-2 TGTGCCAGCAGCTTAAACAGTGAGGGGAGGGCTCTCAGATCACCCCTCCACTTT CASSLNSEGRALRSPLHF
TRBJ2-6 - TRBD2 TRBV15 TGTGCCACCAGGTTAGCGGGGGATTACTCTGGGGCCAACGTCCTGACTTTC CATRLAGDYSGANVLTF
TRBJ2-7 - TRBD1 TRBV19 TGTGCCAGTAGTGCACAGGGGGCTCTCTCCTACGAGCAGTACTTC CASSAQGALSYEQYF
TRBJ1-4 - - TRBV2 TGTGCCAGCAGTGAGCCCGTGGAGCGCACGAAGATGAGAGAAAAACTGTTTTTT CASSEPVERTKMREKLFF
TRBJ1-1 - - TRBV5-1 TGCGCCAGCAGCTTTGCTGGAGGGACTGAAGCTTTCTTT CASSFAGGTEAFF
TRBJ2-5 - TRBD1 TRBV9 TGTGCCAGCAGCCCCCCGGGACAGGGGGAAGAGACCCAGTACTTC CASSPPGQGEETQYF